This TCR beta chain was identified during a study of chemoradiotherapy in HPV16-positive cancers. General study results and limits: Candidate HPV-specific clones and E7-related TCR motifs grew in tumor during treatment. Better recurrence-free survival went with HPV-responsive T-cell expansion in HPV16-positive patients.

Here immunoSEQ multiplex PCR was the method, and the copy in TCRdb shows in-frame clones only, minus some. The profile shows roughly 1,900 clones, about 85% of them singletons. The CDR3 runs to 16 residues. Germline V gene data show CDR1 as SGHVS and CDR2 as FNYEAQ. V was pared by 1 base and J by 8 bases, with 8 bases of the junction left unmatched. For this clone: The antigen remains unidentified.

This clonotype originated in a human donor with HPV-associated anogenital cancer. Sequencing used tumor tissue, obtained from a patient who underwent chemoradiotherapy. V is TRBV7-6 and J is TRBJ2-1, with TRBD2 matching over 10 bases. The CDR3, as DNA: TGTGCCAGCAGCTTAGGGGCTAGCGGGAGTCTGGATGAGCAGTTCTTC. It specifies CASSLGASGSLDEQFF.